This is a list of T cell receptor beta chains from one sample in a study of blood T cell repertoires in COVID-19. Profiling relied on immunoSEQ multiplex PCR, and the TCRdb table lists in-frame clones only, not all of them. In the table there are a few hundred thousand clones, 87% of which are singletons. The sample was PBMCs or T cells enriched from blood (not recorded which). The receptors originated from a woman between 18 and 29 years old who had recovered from COVID-19. Both conserved end residues are part of each CDR3. Each record gives: CDR3 DNA, CDR3 protein, CDR3 length, clone size, V gene, J gene, D gene. A D gene is named only where the DNA matches it firmly. Clone size is not always given. Where it is, it says once, few, many or a class for expanded clones.

CDR3 DNA: TGTGCCAGCAGTGAGCGGGACCGCGCACGGCCCCAGCATTTT; CDR3 protein: CASSERDRARPQHF; CDR3 length: 14; clone size: NA; V gene: TRBV6-1; J gene: TRBJ1-5; D gene: NA
CDR3 DNA: TGTGCCAGCAGCTTGGGCGGGGTACCGAACACCGGGGAGCTGTTTTTT; CDR3 protein: CASSLGGVPNTGELFF; CDR3 length: 16; clone size: NA; V gene: TRBV5-6; J gene: TRBJ2-2; D gene: NA
CDR3 DNA: TGTGCCAGCAGCTTAGACAGGGCTTGGGACTATGGCTACACCTTC; CDR3 protein: CASSLDRAWDYGYTF; CDR3 length: 15; clone size: NA; V gene: TRBV5-6; J gene: TRBJ1-2; D gene: TRBD1
CDR3 DNA: TGCGCCAGCAGCCCCCCAGTACAGTCCAATGAGCAGTTCTTC; CDR3 protein: CASSPPVQSNEQFF; CDR3 length: 14; clone size: NA; V gene: TRBV5-1; J gene: TRBJ2-1; D gene: NA
CDR3 DNA: TGTGCCTGGAAAATACCCAGGGGTCAGCTTAGTAGCAATCAGCCCCAGCATTTT; CDR3 protein: CAWKIPRGQLSSNQPQHF; CDR3 length: 18; clone size: NA; V gene: TRBV30; J gene: TRBJ1-5; D gene: NA
CDR3 DNA: TGTGCCAGCAGCTTAACAGGGGGTTCCGGGGAGCTGTTTTTT; CDR3 protein: CASSLTGGSGELFF; CDR3 length: 14; clone size: few; V gene: TRBV7-9; J gene: TRBJ2-2; D gene: TRBD1
CDR3 DNA: TGCGCCAGCAGCCAAGAGTTCCTGCGGTTCTCCTACGAGCAGTACTTC; CDR3 protein: CASSQEFLRFSYEQYF; CDR3 length: 16; clone size: few; V gene: TRBV4-1; J gene: TRBJ2-7; D gene: NA
CDR3 DNA: TGTGCCAGCAGTTCCCCTCGAGTGCGCCTCGACTTC; CDR3 protein: CASSSPRVRLDF; CDR3 length: 12; clone size: NA; V gene: TRBV28; J gene: TRBJ2-7; D gene: NA
CDR3 DNA: TGTGCCAGTTCCACCAGCCGGATCTGGGGGGGGAACACCTTC; CDR3 protein: CASSTSRIWGGNTF; CDR3 length: 14; clone size: NA; V gene: TRBV19; J gene: TRBJ1-2; D gene: NA
CDR3 DNA: TGCAGCGTTGCTATGGTCAGGGATCAGCCCCAGCATTTT; CDR3 protein: CSVAMVRDQPQHF; CDR3 length: 13; clone size: NA; V gene: TRBV29-1; J gene: TRBJ1-5; D gene: NA
CDR3 DNA: TGCGCCAGCGCACCCCAAGTATCGGACGAGCAGTACTTC; CDR3 protein: CASAPQVSDEQYF; CDR3 length: 13; clone size: NA; V gene: TRBV5-1; J gene: TRBJ2-7; D gene: NA
CDR3 DNA: TGTGCCACCAGCAGAGATGCTAGCTTAGAGACCCAGTACTTC; CDR3 protein: CATSRDASLETQYF; CDR3 length: 14; clone size: NA; V gene: TRBV15; J gene: TRBJ2-5; D gene: NA
CDR3 DNA: TGTGCCAGCACTACTCCAAACCCGGGGGGAACACCGGACAGGGAGGGGACCCAAGAGACCCAGTACTTC; CDR3 protein: CASTTPNPGGTPDREGTQETQYF; CDR3 length: 23; clone size: NA; V gene: TRBV6-7; J gene: TRBJ2-5; D gene: NA
CDR3 DNA: TGTGCCAGCAGCCAAGGTATAGCGGAGTCCTACGAGCAGTACTTC; CDR3 protein: CASSQGIAESYEQYF; CDR3 length: 15; clone size: NA; V gene: TRBV4-2; J gene: TRBJ2-7; D gene: NA
CDR3 DNA: TGCAGTGCTGCAGGGGCAGAAGAGCAGTTCTTC; CDR3 protein: CSAAGAEEQFF; CDR3 length: 11; clone size: NA; V gene: TRBV20-1; J gene: TRBJ2-1; D gene: NA
CDR3 DNA: TGTGCCAGCAGCTTTTTCCCGGGACAGGGGAGCACTGAAGCTTTCTTT; CDR3 protein: CASSFFPGQGSTEAFF; CDR3 length: 16; clone size: once; V gene: TRBV5-5; J gene: TRBJ1-1; D gene: TRBD1
CDR3 DNA: TGCAGTGCTAGTTCGCGACCAGGGGAAGTTGGCACTGAAGCTTTCTTT; CDR3 protein: CSASSRPGEVGTEAFF; CDR3 length: 16; clone size: NA; V gene: TRBV20-1; J gene: TRBJ1-1; D gene: NA
CDR3 DNA: TGTGCCAGCAGCTTGGTGCCGGGAATGAACACTGAAGCTTTCTTT; CDR3 protein: CASSLVPGMNTEAFF; CDR3 length: 15; clone size: NA; V gene: TRBV5-4; J gene: TRBJ1-1; D gene: NA
CDR3 DNA: TGTGCCAGCAGCTGGGGACAGGGGGGCAACACCGGGGAGCTGTTTTTT; CDR3 protein: CASSWGQGGNTGELFF; CDR3 length: 16; clone size: NA; V gene: TRBV5-4; J gene: TRBJ2-2; D gene: TRBD1
CDR3 DNA: TGTGCCAGCAGCTTAGACAGTACTAGCGGGGGGTACAATGAGCAGTTCTTC; CDR3 protein: CASSLDSTSGGYNEQFF; CDR3 length: 17; clone size: NA; V gene: TRBV7-3; J gene: TRBJ2-1; D gene: TRBD2
CDR3 DNA: TGTGCCAGCAGAATAAGGGGGGGCGAAGCTTTCTTT; CDR3 protein: CASRIRGGEAFF; CDR3 length: 12; clone size: NA; V gene: TRBV28; J gene: TRBJ1-1; D gene: NA
CDR3 DNA: TGTGCCAGCAGTTTGACAGTCACTTATAGCAATCAGCCCCAGCATTTT; CDR3 protein: CASSLTVTYSNQPQHF; CDR3 length: 16; clone size: many; V gene: TRBV2; J gene: TRBJ1-5; D gene: NA
CDR3 DNA: TGTGCCAGCAGTTTACCCCCCCGAAAAAAAGCCCCCCTCGTCGGGACAGGGGTCTTTCCCGAGGAGACCTTC; CDR3 protein: CASSLPPRKKAPLVGTGVFPEETF; CDR3 length: 24; clone size: NA; V gene: TRBV28; J gene: TRBJ1-2; D gene: TRBD1
CDR3 DNA: TGTGCCAGCAGCCCCCGGGTAGCGGGAGGGACACTAGGAGCAGATACGCAGTATTTT; CDR3 protein: CASSPRVAGGTLGADTQYF; CDR3 length: 19; clone size: NA; V gene: TRBV7-2; J gene: TRBJ2-3; D gene: TRBD2
CDR3 DNA: TGTGCCAGCAGCTGCAGACTGAACCCAGAACGCAATCAGCCCCAGCATTTT; CDR3 protein: CASSCRLNPERNQPQHF; CDR3 length: 17; clone size: once; V gene: TRBV5-7; J gene: TRBJ1-5; D gene: NA
CDR3 DNA: TGTGCCAGCAGCAAATTGAGGGACAGGGGGCAGGTCTGGAGTGGCTACACCTTC; CDR3 protein: CASSKLRDRGQVWSGYTF; CDR3 length: 18; clone size: NA; V gene: TRBV21-1; J gene: TRBJ1-2; D gene: NA
CDR3 DNA: TGCGCCAGCAGCCGTGGGACAGGGGGGCGCGAGCAGTACTTC; CDR3 protein: CASSRGTGGREQYF; CDR3 length: 14; clone size: NA; V gene: TRBV5-1; J gene: TRBJ2-7; D gene: TRBD1
CDR3 DNA: TGTGCCAGCAGCTTAGCACTAGCTCGGGTAAATGAGCAGTTCTTC; CDR3 protein: CASSLALARVNEQFF; CDR3 length: 15; clone size: NA; V gene: TRBV7-8; J gene: TRBJ2-1; D gene: NA
CDR3 DNA: TGTGCCAGCAGACCTCAGGGGCCGGGGAACTATGGCTACACCTTC; CDR3 protein: CASRPQGPGNYGYTF; CDR3 length: 15; clone size: NA; V gene: TRBV6-5; J gene: TRBJ1-2; D gene: NA
CDR3 DNA: TGTGCCAGCAGCTTGTGGGGGCTAGCGGGAAGCACAGATACGCAGTATTTT; CDR3 protein: CASSLWGLAGSTDTQYF; CDR3 length: 17; clone size: NA; V gene: TRBV5-8; J gene: TRBJ2-3; D gene: TRBD2
CDR3 DNA: TGTGCCAGCAGCCAGGGACGAGGGGGAAGAAATCAGCCCCAGCATTTT; CDR3 protein: CASSQGRGGRNQPQHF; CDR3 length: 16; clone size: once; V gene: TRBV4-2; J gene: TRBJ1-5; D gene: NA
CDR3 DNA: TGTGCCAGTAGTACCGGGACAGGGAATCAGCCCCAGCATTTT; CDR3 protein: CASSTGTGNQPQHF; CDR3 length: 14; clone size: few; V gene: TRBV19; J gene: TRBJ1-5; D gene: TRBD1
CDR3 DNA: TGTGCCAGCAGCCCGAATCCCCTGGAGGAGACCCAGTACTTC; CDR3 protein: CASSPNPLEETQYF; CDR3 length: 14; clone size: NA; V gene: TRBV7-3; J gene: TRBJ2-5; D gene: NA
CDR3 DNA: TGTGCCAGCTCAAGCACAGGGAGGGATTCACCCCTCCACTTT; CDR3 protein: CASSSTGRDSPLHF; CDR3 length: 14; clone size: NA; V gene: TRBV18; J gene: TRBJ1-6; D gene: NA
CDR3 DNA: TGTGCCAGCAGCTTCCGGGACAGATATACAGATACGCAGTATTTT; CDR3 protein: CASSFRDRYTDTQYF; CDR3 length: 15; clone size: NA; V gene: TRBV5-4; J gene: TRBJ2-3; D gene: TRBD1
CDR3 DNA: TGTGCCAGCAGTACGGACTTTCTCCTTTTCTTC; CDR3 protein: CASSTDFLLFF; CDR3 length: 11; clone size: once; V gene: TRBV6-5; J gene: TRBJ2-1; D gene: NA
CDR3 DNA: TGTGCCAGCAGCCTTACCCCGGACAGCCGTCCCCCTCAGCCCCAGCATTTT; CDR3 protein: CASSLTPDSRPPQPQHF; CDR3 length: 17; clone size: NA; V gene: TRBV21-1; J gene: TRBJ1-5; D gene: NA
CDR3 DNA: TGTGCCAGCAGCCAAGATCGGAATAGCCCCAACGAGCAGTACTTC; CDR3 protein: CASSQDRNSPNEQYF; CDR3 length: 15; clone size: NA; V gene: TRBV14; J gene: TRBJ2-7; D gene: NA
CDR3 DNA: TGTGCCAGCGGACTCCCGGGACAGCTCAAAAATGGCTACACCTTC; CDR3 protein: CASGLPGQLKNGYTF; CDR3 length: 15; clone size: NA; V gene: TRBV28; J gene: TRBJ1-2; D gene: TRBD1
CDR3 DNA: TGTGCCAGCAGCCTTTCGGCAGGAGGCAACACCATATATTTT; CDR3 protein: CASSLSAGGNTIYF; CDR3 length: 14; clone size: NA; V gene: TRBV3-1/TRBV3-2; J gene: TRBJ1-3; D gene: NA
CDR3 DNA: TGTGCCAGCACTTTGCGGGGAAACACCATATATTTT; CDR3 protein: CASTLRGNTIYF; CDR3 length: 12; clone size: NA; V gene: TRBV12-3/TRBV12-4; J gene: TRBJ1-3; D gene: NA